These T cell receptor beta chains were read from a single sample in a study of technical replicates of blood from a few donors. Method: immunoSEQ multiplex PCR; TCRdb's copy keeps in-frame clones and lacks some. Of some 84,000 clones in the sample, 90% to 95% were seen once. The sample was T cells isolated from PBMCs. These receptors originate from a human donor in good health. The CDR3 runs from the conserved cysteine through the conserved F or W. Each record gives: D gene, clone size, J gene, V gene, CDR3 protein, CDR3 DNA. A D gene is named only where the DNA matches it firmly. A clone size is listed for some rows: how often the clone was seen (once, few, many), or a class if it is expanded.

>NA|NA|TRBJ1-4|TRBV6-1
CASSVIPTTGSNEKLFF
TGTGCCAGCAGTGTTATCCCGACGACAGGCTCTAATGAAAAACTGTTTTTT
>NA|NA|TRBJ2-7|TRBV19
CASKTGNSYEQYF
TGTGCCAGTAAGACGGGAAACTCCTACGAGCAGTACTTC
>NA|NA|TRBJ2-1|TRBV4-3
CASSQEQGSYNEQFF
TGCGCCAGCAGCCAGGAACAGGGCTCCTACAATGAGCAGTTCTTC
>NA|NA|TRBJ2-3|TRBV29-1
CSVDPQGADTQYF
TGCAGCGTAGATCCCCAAGGGGCAGATACGCAGTATTTT
>NA|NA|TRBJ2-6|TRBV2
CASSLNSGANVLTF
TGTGCCAGCAGTCTAAACTCTGGGGCCAACGTCCTGACTTTC
>NA|NA|TRBJ1-1|TRBV14
CASSQIWNTEAFF
TGTGCCAGCAGCCAAATCTGGAACACTGAAGCTTTCTTT
>NA|NA|TRBJ2-2|TRBV28
CASSFLNTGELFF
TGTGCCAGCAGTTTTCTGAACACCGGGGAGCTGTTTTTT
>NA|NA|TRBJ1-4|TRBV5-6
CASSLHQGLVNEKLFF
TGTGCCAGCAGCTTGCATCAGGGGTTGGTTAATGAAAAACTGTTTTTT
>TRBD1|NA|TRBJ1-5|TRBV2
CASSEALSGGVQPQHF
TGTGCCAGCAGTGAAGCGCTTTCAGGGGGCGTTCAGCCCCAGCATTTT
>TRBD2|NA|TRBJ2-1|TRBV28
CASSFVLAGVRGDEQFF
TGTGCCAGCAGTTTTGTGTTAGCGGGAGTAAGGGGGGATGAGCAGTTCTTC
>NA|NA|TRBJ1-5|TRBV5-5
CASSFLSANQPQHF
TGTGCCAGCAGCTTTTTAAGTGCTAACCAGCCCCAGCATTTT
>NA|NA|TRBJ1-4|TRBV7-9
CASSAWTVNEKLFF
TGTGCCAGCAGCGCCTGGACAGTAAATGAAAAACTGTTTTTT
>NA|NA|TRBJ2-1|TRBV7-3
CASSARRGNEQFF
TGTGCCAGCAGCGCCCGTAGGGGGAATGAGCAGTTCTTC
>TRBD1|NA|TRBJ2-5|TRBV11-3
CASSPGQDQETQYF
TGTGCCAGCAGCCCCGGACAGGACCAAGAGACCCAGTACTTC
>TRBD2|NA|TRBJ2-7|TRBV28
CASSFVGGSYEQYF
TGTGCCAGCAGTTTCGTCGGGGGGTCCTACGAGCAGTACTTC
>NA|NA|TRBJ2-1|TRBV9
CASSAEALEQFF
TGTGCCAGCAGCGCTGAGGCATTGGAGCAGTTCTTC
>TRBD2|NA|TRBJ2-3|TRBV2
CASSQLAGAWGRSTDTQYF
TGTGCCAGCAGCCAACTAGCGGGAGCTTGGGGTAGGAGCACAGATACGCAGTATTTT
>TRBD2|NA|TRBJ2-7|TRBV7-2
CASSLGDSGSLWQYF
TGTGCCAGCAGCTTAGGTGATAGCGGGAGTCTCTGGCAGTACTTC
>NA|NA|TRBJ2-7|TRBV6-5
CASSYSNQGSYEQYF
TGTGCCAGCAGTTACTCGAACCAGGGGTCCTACGAGCAGTACTTC
>TRBD2|NA|TRBJ2-3|TRBV5-4
CASSNPGLANTDTQYF
TGTGCCAGCAGCAACCCGGGACTAGCGAACACAGATACGCAGTATTTT
>NA|once|TRBJ2-6|TRBV2
CASSSVESGANVLTF
TGTGCCAGCAGTAGCGTCGAGTCTGGGGCCAACGTCCTGACTTTC
>NA|NA|TRBJ2-5|TRBV7-8
CASSLPRGPETQYF
TGTGCCAGCAGCTTACCGCGGGGTCCGGAGACCCAGTACTTC
>TRBD1|NA|TRBJ1-4|TRBV18
CASSTTGVREKLFF
TGTGCCAGCTCAACTACAGGGGTGAGGGAAAAACTGTTTTTT
>NA|NA|TRBJ1-1|TRBV20-1
CSARRNTEAFF
TGCAGTGCTAGGCGGAACACTGAAGCTTTCTTT
>TRBD1|NA|TRBJ2-1|TRBV11-3
CASSPRQGTYNEQFF
TGTGCCAGCAGCCCTCGACAGGGGACCTACAATGAGCAGTTCTTC
>TRBD1|NA|TRBJ1-4|TRBV5-1
CASSSQGANEKLFF
TGCGCCAGCAGCTCTCAGGGGGCTAATGAAAAACTGTTTTTT
>TRBD1|once|TRBJ2-7|TRBV19
CASGQGAPTTYEQYF
TGTGCCAGCGGACAGGGGGCGCCCACTACCTACGAGCAGTACTTC
>TRBD2|NA|TRBJ2-3|TRBV19
CASSRLAGPTNTDTQYF
TGTGCCAGTAGCAGACTAGCGGGACCCACAAACACAGATACGCAGTATTTT
>NA|NA|TRBJ2-5|TRBV5-5
CASSLAGLDQETQYF
TGTGCCAGCAGCTTGGCGGGACTTGATCAAGAGACCCAGTACTTC
>TRBD1|NA|TRBJ1-4|TRBV19
CATKQGGDEKLFF
TGTGCCACCAAACAGGGGGGAGATGAAAAACTGTTTTTT
>TRBD1|NA|TRBJ1-1|TRBV9
CASSATGATEAFF
TGTGCCAGCAGCGCAACAGGGGCGACTGAAGCTTTCTTT
>TRBD1|NA|TRBJ1-5|TRBV10-3
CAIWDRASNQPQHF
TGTGCCATCTGGGACAGGGCAAGCAATCAGCCCCAGCATTTT
>TRBD1|NA|TRBJ1-1|TRBV7-9
CASSPGTGEAFF
TGTGCCAGCAGCCCCGGGACAGGCGAAGCTTTCTTT
>TRBD2|NA|TRBJ2-1|TRBV2
CASRKLAANYNEQFF
TGTGCCAGCAGGAAACTAGCGGCGAACTACAATGAGCAGTTCTTC
>TRBD2|once|TRBJ2-7|TRBV28
CASRTGLAGVHEQYF
TGTGCCAGCAGAACAGGACTAGCGGGAGTCCACGAGCAGTACTTC
>TRBD1|NA|TRBJ2-1|TRBV27
CASSLFRDRGGDEQFF
TGTGCCAGCAGTTTATTCCGGGACAGGGGAGGCGATGAGCAGTTCTTC
>NA|NA|TRBJ1-1|TRBV13
CASSPNTGSEAFF
TGTGCCAGCAGCCCTAATACAGGGTCCGAAGCTTTCTTT
>TRBD2|once|TRBJ2-7|TRBV11-2
CASSSSGTLYEQYF
TGTGCCAGCAGCTCTAGCGGGACCTTGTACGAGCAGTACTTC
>NA|NA|TRBJ1-1|TRBV29-1
CSVRTALMNTEAFF
TGCAGCGTCAGGACAGCGCTTATGAACACTGAAGCTTTCTTT
>NA|NA|TRBJ2-1|TRBV27
CASSLRQGWNEQFF
TGTGCCAGCAGTTTAAGGCAGGGGTGGAATGAGCAGTTCTTC